Shown below are 13 T cell receptor beta chains from a single sample sequenced in a study of cytotoxic CD8 clonotypes in ibrutinib-treated CLL. Libraries were prepared by immunoSEQ multiplex PCR; TCRdb keeps only in-frame clonotypes and omits some of them. The table has approximately 150,000 clones, approximately 91% seen once. This specimen consisted of PBMCs, obtained at disease progression, from a patient treated with ibrutinib. The source of these receptors is a human donor with chronic lymphocytic leukemia.

This chain connects TRBV5-6 to TRBJ1-2; 8 nucleotides match TRBD1. CDR3 length: 16 residues. The V and J ends lost 2 bases and 5 bases, in that order; junction bases with no gene match: 11. Germline V CDR1 and CDR2: SGHDT, YYEEEE. CDR3 nucleotides: TGTGCCAGCAGCTTAGCGGGACAGGCGATGATTTATGGCTACACCTTC. Residues: CASSLAGQAMIYGYTF.

The V and J genes are TRBV6-1 and TRBJ1-5; D is perhaps TRBD1 (6 bases). This CDR3 region has 15 residues. Germline lookup yields CDR1 MNHNS and CDR2 SASEGT. Trimming left V 4 bases short and J 0 bases short, with 10 bases between. CDR3 bases: TGTGCCAGCAGTGGCCGGACAGATAGCAATCAGCCCCAGCATTTT. Amino acid sequence: CASSGRTDSNQPQHF.

The gene calls are TRBV6-1 and TRBJ1-4, with D possibly TRBD1 on 5 matching bases. This CDR3 is built from 14 residues. Germline lookup yields CDR1 MNHNS and CDR2 SASEGT. Trimming took off 6 bases at V and 4 bases at J, with 12 bases between the two ends. This CDR3 is CASRSGLHNEKLFF. The CDR3 DNA follows: TGTGCCAGCAGGTCAGGGTTGCATAATGAAAAACTGTTTTTT.

The chain carries TRBV7-6 and TRBJ2-7; D is unresolved. The CDR3 totals 15 residues. With 2 bases removed from V and 6 bases from J, the gap between germline ends came to 17 bases. Per germline, CDR1 SGHVS and CDR2 FNYEAQ. Here the CDR3 reads CASSLFYGEAFEQYF. The CDR3 DNA reads as TGTGCCAGCAGCTTATTTTACGGCGAGGCGTTCGAGCAGTACTTC.

The genes are TRBV5-1 and TRBJ1-4; D remains unclear. This CDR3 is 12 amino acids long. V was cut by 2 bases and J by 8 bases, with 7 bases left in between. CDR1 is SGHRS, CDR2 YFSETQ, per germline. The CDR3 DNA is TGCGCCAGCAGCTTCCCCGGGGAAAAACTGTTTTTT. This gives the protein CASSFPGEKLFF.

The chain links TRBV5-1 to TRBJ2-2; D is ambiguous. The V gene's germline CDR1 is SGHRS and CDR2 YFSETQ. The CDR3 totals 12 residues. V was clipped by 6 bases and J by 6 bases, with 9 bases between them. CDR3 sequence: CASTQTAGELFF. The CDR3 nucleotides read TGCGCCAGCACCCAGACGGCCGGGGAGCTGTTTTTT.

The chain combines TRBV4-1 with TRBJ2-3, with TRBD2 matching over 12 bases. The J segment lost 3 bases and the V segment lost 0 bases, leaving 4 bases of the junction unmatched. This CDR3 spans 17 amino acids. Germline V gives CDR1 MGHRA, CDR2 YSYEKL. The CDR3 region has the DNA TGCGCCAGCAGCCAAGACCGGACTAGCGGGATTACAGATACGCAGTATTTT. It translates to CASSQDRTSGITDTQYF.

This clone was observed a single time. The chain recombines TRBV19 with TRBJ2-3; no reliable D call. Per the germline V gene, CDR1 is LNHDA and CDR2 is SQIVND (reference sequence). The CDR3 runs 14 residues. V lost 4 bases, J lost 0 bases, and 8 bases lay in between. CDR3 coding DNA: TGTGCCAGTAGTACAGCCCTGAGCACAGATACGCAGTATTTT. Translating gives CASSTALSTDTQYF.

V and J are TRBV4-2 and TRBJ2-1, with 7 bases matching TRBD2. The germline V gene encodes CDR1 LGHNA and CDR2 YNFKEQ. V lost 1 base to trimming and J lost 3 bases; unmatched junction nucleotides: 6. This CDR3 contains 16 residues. The CDR3 reads CASSQGAQRDYNEQFF. CDR3 nucleotides: TGTGCCAGCAGCCAAGGTGCGCAGCGGGACTACAATGAGCAGTTCTTC.

The genes are TRBV6-5 and TRBJ1-1, with a possible D match to TRBD1 (6 bases). The V gene's germline CDR1 is MNHEY and CDR2 SVGAGI. The CDR3 is 13 amino acids. Trimming removed 10 bases from V and 5 bases from J, with 17 bases in between. The CDR3 DNA sequence: TGTGCCACAAACAGGGCGTCGATGACTGAAGCTTTCTTT. Translating gives CATNRASMTEAFF.

CDR3 loop: CASSLDSGSGNTIYF. The CDR3 DNA reads as TGTGCCAGCAGCTTGGATTCCGGGAGTGGAAACACCATATATTTT. V gene TRBV5-4 combines with J gene TRBJ1-3; no clear D. Deletions cut 0 bases from V and 3 bases from J, with 10 bases between. Germline V gene lookup returns CDR1 SGHNT and CDR2 YYREEE (reference sequence). The CDR3 consists of 15 residues.

The V and J genes are TRBV7-8 and TRBJ1-5, with D perhaps matching TRBD1 (6 bases). V lost 4 bases to trimming and J lost 0 bases, with 10 bases between them. Per the germline V gene, CDR1 is SGHVS and CDR2 is FQNEAQ. The CDR3 has 15 residues. Here the CDR3 reads CASSSQGYSNQPQHF. CDR3 nucleotides: TGTGCCAGCAGCTCACAGGGTTATAGCAATCAGCCCCAGCATTTT. The variable domain in full, completed from reference TRBV7-8 and TRBJ1-5, reads GAGVSQSPRYKVAKRGQDVALRCDPISGHVSLFWYQQALGQGPEFLTYFQNEAQLDKSGLPSDRFFAERPEGSVSTLKIQRTQQEDSAVYLCASSSQGYSNQPQHFGDGTRLSIL.

The chain is built from TRBV7-3 and TRBJ2-3, with D perhaps matching TRBD1 or TRBD2 (6 bases each). Between the trimmed V and J ends, which lost 4 bases and 7 bases, there was a span of 18 bases. Germline V gene data show CDR1 as SGHTA and CDR2 as FQGTGA. The CDR3 length is 15 residues. The CDR3 bases are TGTGCCAGCAGCTCACAAACCGGGGGCCCGCATACGCAGTATTTT. Translating gives CASSSQTGGPHTQYF.